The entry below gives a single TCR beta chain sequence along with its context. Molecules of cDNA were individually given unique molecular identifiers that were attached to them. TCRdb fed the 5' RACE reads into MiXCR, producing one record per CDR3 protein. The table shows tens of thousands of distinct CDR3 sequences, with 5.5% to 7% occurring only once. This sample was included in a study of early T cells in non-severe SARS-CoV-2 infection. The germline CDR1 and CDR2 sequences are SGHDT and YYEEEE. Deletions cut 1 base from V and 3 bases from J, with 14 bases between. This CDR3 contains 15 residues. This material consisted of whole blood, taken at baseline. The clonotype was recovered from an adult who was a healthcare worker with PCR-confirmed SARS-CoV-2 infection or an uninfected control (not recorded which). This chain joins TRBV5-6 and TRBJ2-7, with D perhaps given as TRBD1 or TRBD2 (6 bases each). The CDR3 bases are TGTGCCAGCAGCTTGAGGGGGGACGACCTCTACGAGCAGTACTTC. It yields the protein CASSLRGDDLYEQYF.